The entry that follows covers one T cell receptor (beta chain) sequence. Its antigen is unknown. The data belong to a study of cytomegalovirus exposure and HLA in healthy donors. The study, taken as a whole, reports: The study assumed roughly uniform donor sequencing depth for presence/absence analyses.

The V end lost 2 bases, the J end lost 5 bases, and 18 bases lay between the germline ends. From germline, CDR1 is SGHNT and CDR2 YENEEA. The CDR3 runs to 16 residues. This PCR relied on a set of 60 Vbeta primers and 13 Jbeta primers. Clones were sequenced by immunoSEQ multiplex PCR, and TCRdb holds only the in-frame ones, with some missing. The data hold 200,000 to 300,000 clones, with roughly 73% observed a single time. Sequencing was done on a sample of PBMCs. This clonotype was sampled from a boy aged 5-17 years in good health and CMV-seronegative. The chain joins TRBV11-3 to TRBJ2-5; the D gene is possibly TRBD1 (5 bases). CDR3 coding DNA: TGTGCCAGCAGCTTATTGAAAGGGGTGGTTGGGGAGACCCAGTACTTC. Amino acid sequence: CASSLLKGVVGETQYF.